This TCR beta chain was sequenced during a study of blood T cell repertoires in COVID-19. Looking at the study overall: Samples came from the United States, Italy and Spain, spanning acute and convalescent COVID-19. The cDNA or gDNA used as material had been derived from T cells, B-cell-depleted T cells, or PBMCs.

Original data processing: Reference gene primer amplification yielded estimated nucleated cell counts. TCRdb's copy holds only in-frame clones and misses some; the assay was immunoSEQ multiplex PCR. Clone size and the V and J calls come from that table; the DNA yielded D and trimming. The table lists 310,000 or so clones, approximately 83% of them singletons. The table lists this clone with a count of one. This CDR3 spans 18 amino acids. Trimming took 4 bases from V and 7 from J; bases not matched to a gene: 14. From germline, CDR1 is MNHEY and CDR2 SMNVEV (reference sequence). The chain is built from TRBV27 and TRBJ1-6, with 9 bases lining up with TRBD1. The sequencing input was peripheral blood. The sequence derives from a woman in her thirties who had recovered from COVID-19. The CDR3 DNA reads as TGTGCCAGCAGTTACACACTTCCGGGACAGGGCCGGAATTCACCCCTCCACTTT. Translated: CASSYTLPGQGRNSPLHF.